Included here is one T cell receptor beta chain sequence, with context. Adults of Caucasian background living in Nashville, Tennessee made up all donors. This specimen belongs to a study of shared clonotypes between healthy human individuals. This CDR3 spans 15 amino acids. CDR1 is SEHNR and CDR2 is FQNEAQ in the germline V gene (reference sequence). J lost 3 bases, V lost 8 bases, and 9 bases had no gene match. The method was immunoSEQ multiplex PCR; TCRdb's version includes in-frame clones alone and lacks a portion of them. This sample has around 750,000 clones; around two thirds occur once, and the top ten carry 1.7%.

The sequenced sample was memory CD4+ T cells sorted from blood. The subset is: CD45RA-negative fraction. This TCR was recovered from a woman in her thirties in good health. V usage is TRBV7-9 and J usage is TRBJ2-7; 11 bases line up with TRBD2. The CDR3: CASGVRLAGNYEQYF. DNA of the CDR3: TGTGCCAGCGGAGTTCGACTAGCGGGAAACTACGAGCAGTACTTC. The full variable domain, rest sourced from reference TRBV7-9 and TRBJ2-7, is DTGVSQNPRHKITKRGQNVTFRCDPISEHNRLYWYRQTLGQGPEFLTYFQNEAQLEKSRLLSDRFSAERPKGSFSTLEIQRTEQGDSAMYLCASGVRLAGNYEQYFGPGTRLTVT.